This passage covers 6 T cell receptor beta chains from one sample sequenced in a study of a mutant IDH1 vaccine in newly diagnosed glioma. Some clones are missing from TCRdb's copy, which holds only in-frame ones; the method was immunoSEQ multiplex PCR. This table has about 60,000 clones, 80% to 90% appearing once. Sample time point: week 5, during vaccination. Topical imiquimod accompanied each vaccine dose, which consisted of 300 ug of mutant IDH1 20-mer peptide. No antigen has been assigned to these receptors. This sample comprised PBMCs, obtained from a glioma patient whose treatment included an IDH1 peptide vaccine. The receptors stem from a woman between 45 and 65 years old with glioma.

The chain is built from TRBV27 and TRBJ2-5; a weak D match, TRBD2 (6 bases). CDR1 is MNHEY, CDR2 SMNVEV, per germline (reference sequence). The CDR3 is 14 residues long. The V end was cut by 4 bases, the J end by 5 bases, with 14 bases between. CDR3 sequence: CASSSRRAGETQYF. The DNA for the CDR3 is TGTGCCAGCAGTTCCCGTCGGGCGGGGGAGACCCAGTACTTC.

The CDR3 sequence is CASSTSGLGPTDTQYF. The CDR3 DNA is TGTGCCAGCAGCACCTCGGGACTAGGACCCACAGATACGCAGTATTTT. The rearrangement links TRBV9 to TRBJ2-3; 8 bases map to TRBD2. This CDR3 is built from 16 residues. Trimming at V came to 4 bases and at J to 2 bases, leaving 9 bases not matched to a gene. Germline V lookup: CDR1 SGDLS, CDR2 YYNGEE.

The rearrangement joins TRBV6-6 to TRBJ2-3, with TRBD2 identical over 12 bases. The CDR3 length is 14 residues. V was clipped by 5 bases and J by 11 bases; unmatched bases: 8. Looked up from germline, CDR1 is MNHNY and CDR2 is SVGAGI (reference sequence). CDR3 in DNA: TGTGCCAGCAGTCAATCAGGACTAGCGGGGAAGCAGTATTTT. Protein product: CASSQSGLAGKQYF.

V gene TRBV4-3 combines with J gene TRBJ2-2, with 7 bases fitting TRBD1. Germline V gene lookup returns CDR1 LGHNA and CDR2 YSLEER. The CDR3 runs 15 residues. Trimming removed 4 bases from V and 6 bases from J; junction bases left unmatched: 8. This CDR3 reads CASSLAIGGSGELFF. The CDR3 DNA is TGCGCCAGCAGCCTCGCGATAGGGGGCTCCGGGGAGCTGTTTTTT.

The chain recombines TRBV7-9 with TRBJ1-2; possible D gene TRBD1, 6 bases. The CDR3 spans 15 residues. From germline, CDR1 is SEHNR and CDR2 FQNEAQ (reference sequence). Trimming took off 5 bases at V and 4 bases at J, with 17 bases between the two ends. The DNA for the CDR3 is TGTGCCAGCAGCCAACCAGGGGCCTCTGTCTATGGCTACACCTTC. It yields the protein CASSQPGASVYGYTF.

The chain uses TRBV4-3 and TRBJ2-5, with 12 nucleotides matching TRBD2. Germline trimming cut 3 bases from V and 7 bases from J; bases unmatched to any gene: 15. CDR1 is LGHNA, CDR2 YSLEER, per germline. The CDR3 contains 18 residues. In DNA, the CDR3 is TGCGCCAGCAGCCAGGCCCACCTGACTAGCGGGAGTGTCCGGACCCAGTACTTC. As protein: CASSQAHLTSGSVRTQYF.